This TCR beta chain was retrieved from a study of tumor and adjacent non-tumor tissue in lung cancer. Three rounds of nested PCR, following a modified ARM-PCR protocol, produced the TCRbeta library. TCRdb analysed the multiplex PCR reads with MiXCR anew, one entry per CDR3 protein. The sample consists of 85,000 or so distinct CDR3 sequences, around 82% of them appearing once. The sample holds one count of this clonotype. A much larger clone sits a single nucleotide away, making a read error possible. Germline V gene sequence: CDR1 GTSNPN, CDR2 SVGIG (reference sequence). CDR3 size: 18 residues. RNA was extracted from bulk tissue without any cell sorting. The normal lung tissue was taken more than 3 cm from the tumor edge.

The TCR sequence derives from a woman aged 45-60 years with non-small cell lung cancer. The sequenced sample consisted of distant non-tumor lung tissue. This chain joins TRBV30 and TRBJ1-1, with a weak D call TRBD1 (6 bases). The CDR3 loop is CVWSVGGVWMIKNTEAFF. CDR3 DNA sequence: TGTGTCTGGAGTGTTGGGGGCGTATGGATGATCAAGAACACTGAAGCTTTCTTT.